This T cell receptor beta chain came from a study of cytomegalovirus exposure and HLA in healthy donors. Whole-study context: Earlier findings included roughly 100 million unique TCR beta sequences obtained from about 180 million T cells.

Concerning this clone itself: Its antigen is not known.

PCR amplification relied on 60 Vbeta primers (plus 13 Jbeta primers). This table comes from immunoSEQ multiplex PCR, and its TCRdb copy is limited to in-frame clones, with some not included. The data contain about 200,000 clones, approximately 85% of them seen just once; the ten biggest clones take up over 1.5%. Healthy people donating bone marrow made up the donors. The CDR3 sequence is 12 residues long. The trim removed 11 bases at V and 4 bases at J, leaving 6 bases unmatched. In germline, CDR1 is MNHNS, CDR2 SASEGT. Regarding the study as a whole: In a later analysis, TCR association rates varied by HLA locus: DRB1 most, HLA-C fewest. From TCR beta sequences, most subjects' HLA-A and HLA-B alleles were reportedly predicted accurately.

The chain links TRBV6-1 to TRBJ2-7; 9 positions match TRBD2. Sequencing was carried out using PBMCs. The TCR was taken from a girl aged 5-17 years in good health and CMV-seropositive. Here the CDR3 DNA reads TGTGCCGGCGGGGGGGCCACATACGAGCAGTACTTC. This sequence encodes CAGGGATYEQYF.